Shown below are 8 T cell receptor beta chains from a single sample sequenced in a study of T-cell memory formation after mild COVID-19. TCRdb processed the 5' RACE reads anew with MiXCR; each CDR3 protein has one entry. This table has under 300,000 distinct CDR3 sequences, approximately 16% appearing once. Sequenced material: PBMCs or a T cell subset sorted from them (not recorded which). Receptors were obtained from a man aged 18 to 29 who had mild COVID-19 (a few samples of this study predate the infection). Cell type and time point are not known.

In nucleotides, the CDR3 is TGTGCCAGCGTAGTGAGGTTCGGAGAGACCCAGTACTTC. Protein product: CASVVRFGETQYF. The chain couples TRBV6-6 to TRBJ2-5; D not resolved. The CDR3 runs to 13 residues. CDR1 and CDR2 from the germline V gene are MNHNY and SVGAGI (reference sequence). The ends were cut back, 8 bases at V and 4 bases at J, with 14 bases in the middle.

This clonotype has more than one count but fewer than ten. The chain combines TRBV27 with TRBJ1-5; D gene unclear. The CDR3 is 16 residues long. V dropped 2 bases and J dropped 5 bases, with 16 bases sitting between them. The germline V gene has CDR1 MNHEY and CDR2 SMNVEV (reference sequence). CDR3 nucleotides: TGTGCCAGCAGTTTAATGCCCCTGGACGGAGATCAGCCCCAGCATTTT. Translated: CASSLMPLDGDQPQHF.

The chain has TRBV7-8 and TRBJ2-7; a weak D match, TRBD2 (5 bases). CDR3 length equals 11 residues. V was clipped by 6 bases and J by 4 bases, with 7 bases between them. The germline gives CDR1 SGHVS, CDR2 FQNEAQ. For the CDR3, the DNA is TGTGCCAGCAGGAGGGATTACGAGCAGTACTTC. Its protein is CASRRDYEQYF. Based on the CDR3 plus reference TRBV7-8 and TRBJ2-7, the full variable domain is GAGVSQSPRYKVAKRGQDVALRCDPISGHVSLFWYQQALGQGPEFLTYFQNEAQLDKSGLPSDRFFAERPEGSVSTLKIQRTQQEDSAVYLCASRRDYEQYFGPGTRLTVT.

Regarding this clonotype: A read error may be the cause here, since a much bigger clone is one base away. V is TRBV7-8 and J is TRBJ2-5, with 8 bases lining up with TRBD2. There are 13 residues in the CDR3. In germline, CDR1 is SGHVS, CDR2 FQNEAQ. Trimming cost V 5 bases and J 5 bases; bases outside gene matches: 4. The DNA for the CDR3 is TGTGCCAGCAGCCCGGGACTAGTGGAGACCCAGTACTTC. It translates to CASSPGLVETQYF.

This clonotype was detected only a few times. The chain carries TRBV9 and TRBJ1-4, with TRBD1 matching 7 bases. This CDR3 has 14 amino acids. Germline V gene lookup returns CDR1 SGDLS and CDR2 YYNGEE. V dropped 0 bases and J dropped 5; count of bases not matched to a gene: 1. The CDR3 loop is CASSVEGANEKLFF. CDR3 nucleotides: TGTGCCAGCAGCGTAGAGGGGGCGAATGAAAAACTGTTTTTT. Variable domain in full (rest from reference TRBV9 and TRBJ1-4): DSGVTQTPKHLITATGQRVTLRCSPRSGDLSVYWYQQSLDQGLQFLIQYYNGEERAKGNILERFSAQQFPDLHSELNLSSLELGDSALYFCASSVEGANEKLFFGSGTQLSVL.

The chain employs TRBV7-9 and TRBJ1-1, with a weak D call TRBD1 (5 bases). Germline V gene data show CDR1 as SEHNR and CDR2 as FQNEAQ (reference sequence). The length of the CDR3 is 14 residues. V was cut by 3 bases and J by 1 base, with 9 bases left in between. The CDR3 loop reads CASSFGHQNTEAFF. The CDR3 bases are TGTGCCAGCAGCTTTGGACACCAGAACACTGAAGCTTTCTTT.

In the case of this clonotype: An end of the junction differs from the germline gene, which may be a read error. The genes are TRBV6-2 or TRBV6-3 and TRBJ1-1; D gene uncertain. This CDR3 has 15 amino acids. Germline CDR1 and CDR2: MNHEY and SVGEGT. As DNA, the CDR3 is TGTGCCAGCAGGGAACATGGGTTCATGAACACTGAATCTTTCTTT. It yields the protein CASREHGFMNTESFF.

This clonotype appeared many times. V is TRBV7-9 and J is TRBJ2-6; 9 bases are shared with TRBD1. The germline CDR1 and CDR2 sequences are SEHNR and FQNEAQ (reference sequence). The CDR3 spans 18 residues. The V segment lost 4 bases and the J segment 1 base; nucleotides outside the gene matches: 8. The CDR3: CASSSPGQGLSGANVLTF. DNA for the CDR3: TGTGCCAGCAGCTCCCCGGGACAGGGTTTATCTGGGGCCAACGTCCTGACTTTC.